This T cell receptor (beta chain) stems from a study of blood T cells in healthy people across ages. A sample-barcoded 5' primer and a J-beta primer mix were used in a second PCR of about 7 to 12 cycles. In TCRdb, the 5' RACE reads were re-called with MiXCR into one record per CDR3 protein. The sample lists roughly 1.5 million distinct CDR3 sequences, about 42% occurring once. Every donor contributed about 10 milliliters of peripheral blood by blood draw. General study findings and limits: Diversity was higher, and naive CD4+ cells more numerous, in long-lived donors than in aged donors. Strong correlation linked observed beta diversity and percent naive T cells. Age brought a roughly linear fall in TCR beta diversity measured per million T cells.

The CDR3 runs 13 residues. Germline V gene lookup returns CDR1 SEHNR and CDR2 FQNEAQ (reference sequence). The V gene lost 4 bases and the J gene lost 2 bases, with 5 bases spanning the gap. Remarks on this clonotype: As yet, its antigen is unknown. Being one base from a much bigger clone, this may be a read error.

Material for sequencing was blood. The receptor was derived from a woman under 30 in good health. The chain has TRBV7-9 and TRBJ1-4, with TRBD1 as a possible D gene (5 bases). The DNA for the CDR3 is TGTGCCAGCAGCTCAGGGACTAATGAAAAACTGTTTTTT. This encodes CASSSGTNEKLFF.